Each of the 14 T cell receptor beta chains below was sequenced from the same sample in a study of T cell repertoires in cytomegalovirus infection. Using its own MiXCR run on the reads, TCRdb lists one record per CDR3 protein. The sample carries around 770,000 distinct CDR3 sequences, just under 30% recorded once. No antigen is known for these receptors. This sample comprised cultured CD8+ T cells from PBMCs, obtained from culture after CMV antigen stimulation. All receptors come from a human donor in good health (CMV status not recorded). Some clones in this sample may be carry-over from other donors' samples.

This clonotype was seen at least ten times. This chain links TRBV7-2 with TRBJ1-5; no clear D. With 4 bases removed from V and 0 bases from J, the gap between germline ends came to 10 bases. The CDR3 covers 15 residues. The germline V gene has CDR1 SGHTA and CDR2 FQGNSA. The DNA of the CDR3 is TGTGCCAGCAGCTGGTTCGGGAATAGCAATCAGCCCCAGCATTTT. Its protein is CASSWFGNSNQPQHF.

This clonotype has more than one count but fewer than ten. The V and J genes are TRBV6-1 and TRBJ2-5; no clear D gene. The V end lost 6 bases, the J end lost 4 bases, and 12 bases lay between the germline ends. CDR1 is MNHNS and CDR2 is SASEGT in the germline V gene. The CDR3 sequence is 13 residues long. The CDR3 spells CASSLIILETQYF. CDR3 DNA: TGTGCCAGCAGCCTCATCATATTAGAGACCCAGTACTTC.

The chain uses TRBV6-5 and TRBJ1-5, with D unclear. Germline CDR1 and CDR2: MNHEY and SVGAGI. This CDR3 contains 16 residues. Trimming shortened V by 5 bases and J by 0 bases, and 14 bases separated the two germline ends. In DNA form, the CDR3 reads TGTGCCAGCAGTACCGGAGGGAGATATAGCAATCAGCCCCAGCATTTT. Translated, it gives CASSTGGRYSNQPQHF.

The chain has TRBV4-3 and TRBJ2-1, with D perhaps matching TRBD2 (7 bases). The V and J ends lost 0 bases and 6 bases respectively, with 15 bases between them. There are 16 residues in the CDR3. Germline CDR1 reads LGHNA; CDR2 reads YSLEER. The DNA for the CDR3 is TGCGCCAGCAGCCAAGATGGTGAGGGGGGGGTCAATGAGCAGTTCTTC. Residues: CASSQDGEGGVNEQFF.

In this sample, this clonotype turned up once. The J gene is TRBJ1-1, the V gene TRBV9, with no clear D. The CDR3 is made up of 15 amino acids. Germline CDR1 reads SGDLS; CDR2 reads YYNGEE. With 4 bases removed from V and 2 bases from J, the gap between germline ends came to 15 bases. CDR3 sequence reads: CASSSRSGDNTEAFF. CDR3 DNA sequence: TGTGCCAGCAGCTCCCGTAGCGGGGATAACACTGAAGCTTTCTTT.

There are a few counts of this clonotype. The chain recombines TRBV7-6 with TRBJ2-2, with D perhaps given as TRBD1 or TRBD2 (6 bases each). The CDR3 runs to 17 residues. Germline CDR1 and CDR2: SGHVS and FNYEAQ. The V end was cut by 5 bases, the J end by 0 bases, with 16 bases between. CDR3 in amino acids: CASSPNTGATNTGELFF. DNA for the CDR3: TGTGCCAGCAGCCCAAATACGGGGGCGACGAACACCGGGGAGCTGTTTTTT. Looking up the rest from reference TRBV7-6 and TRBJ2-2 gives the full variable domain: GAGVSQSPRYKVTKRGQDVALRCDPISGHVSLYWYRQALGQGPEFLTYFNYEAQQDKSGLPNDRFSAERPEGSISTLTIQRTEQRDSAMYRCASSPNTGATNTGELFFGEGSRLTVL.

The chain couples TRBV6-4 to TRBJ1-1; a weak D match, TRBD1 (5 bases). The germline gives CDR1 MRHNA, CDR2 SNTAGT. The V end was cut by 7 bases, the J end by 6 bases, with 15 bases between. This CDR3 region has 13 residues. This CDR3 is CASTDGTVAEAFF. CDR3 DNA sequence: TGTGCCAGCACCGATGGGACTGTGGCTGAAGCTTTCTTT.

This chain's CDR3 is CASSSIGGYEQYV. Here the CDR3 DNA reads TGTGCCAGCAGTTCCATCGGGGGCTACGAGCAGTACGTC. The chain joins TRBV28 to TRBJ2-7, with a weak D call TRBD2 (6 bases). Trimming removed 4 bases from V and 3 bases from J, with 10 bases in between. This CDR3 region has 13 residues. Germline CDR1 MDHEN, CDR2 SYDVKM.

J is TRBJ1-5 and V is TRBV11-3; D perhaps matches TRBD1 (6 bases). Germline CDR1 is SGHNT and CDR2 is YENEEA. The CDR3 contains 17 residues. Trimming left V 1 base short and J 2 bases short, with 15 bases between. The CDR3 DNA reads as TGTGCCAGCAGCTTAGGATCCCGCTCAGGGGGCAATCAGCCCCAGCATTTT. Translation: CASSLGSRSGGNQPQHF.

This clonotype was recorded at least ten times. V usage is TRBV7-2 and J usage is TRBJ2-7, with 7 bases fitting TRBD1. V trimming: 5 bases; J trimming: 3 bases; junction bases outside the gene matches: 7. Germline V CDR1 and CDR2: SGHTA, FQGNSA. The length of the CDR3 is 14 residues. The CDR3 bases are TGTGCCAGCAGCCCAAACCGGGACAGCTACGAGCAGTACGTC. This gives the protein CASSPNRDSYEQYV.

V is TRBV27 and J is TRBJ1-5, with 8 bases identical to TRBD1. Germline loops: CDR1 MNHEY, CDR2 SMNVEV (reference sequence). The J segment lost 1 base and the V segment lost 2 bases, leaving 4 bases of the junction unmatched. The CDR3 has 16 residues. The CDR3 here is CASSLGGQGSNQPQHF. CDR3 nucleotides: TGTGCCAGCAGTTTAGGTGGACAGGGAAGCAATCAGCCCCAGCATTTT.

As for this clonotype: Since a much larger clone is just one base distant, this may be a read error. The chain joins TRBV7-2 to TRBJ2-3; 12 bases map to TRBD2. Per germline, CDR1 SGHTA and CDR2 FQGNSA. CDR3 size: 19 residues. CDR3 bases: TGTGCCCGCAGTTTAATTATCCGAAAACTAGCGGGGGGCTGGAATACGCAGTATTTT. Translation: CARSLIIRKLAGGWNTQYF. Supplemented by reference TRBV7-2 and TRBJ2-3, the full variable domain reads GAGVSQSPSNKVTEKGKDVELRCDPISGHTALYWYRQSLGQGLEFLIYFQGNSAPDKSGLPSDRFSAERTGGSVSTLTIQRTQQEDSAVYLCARSLIIRKLAGGWNTQYFGPGTRLTVL.

The chain couples TRBV2 to TRBJ1-2, with 9 bases lining up with TRBD1. The ends lost 6 bases at V and 8 bases at J; junction bases unmatched: 7. Looked up from germline, CDR1 is SNHLY and CDR2 is FYNNEI. The CDR3 loop spans 13 amino acids. This chain's CDR3 is CASRGTGPRGYTF. As DNA, the CDR3 is TGTGCCAGCAGGGGGACAGGGCCGAGGGGCTACACCTTC. The full variable domain, its missing parts supplied by reference TRBV2 and TRBJ1-2, is EPEVTQTPSHQVTQMGQEVILRCVPISNHLYFYWYRQILGQKVEFLVSFYNNEISEKSEIFDDQFSVERPDGSNFTLKIRSTKLEDSAMYFCASRGTGPRGYTFGSGTRLTVV.

The chain couples TRBV6-1 to TRBJ1-1, with no clear D. The CDR3 length is 10 residues. Trimming left V 2 bases short and J 9 bases short, with 4 bases between. Germline V lookup: CDR1 MNHNS, CDR2 SASEGT. CDR3 sequence reads: CASSELQAFF. The CDR3 DNA is TGTGCCAGCAGTGAATTGCAAGCTTTCTTT.